This T cell receptor beta chain was obtained from a study of post-analysis software for immune sequencing data. Libraries were made from TCR beta cDNA, and they carried unique molecular identifiers. TCRdb independently ran MiXCR on the PCR reads; one entry per CDR3 protein. The sample comprises hundreds of thousands of distinct CDR3 sequences, roughly 45% of which are singletons, and 9% to 13% rests with the top ten. Study-level points and caveats: F-measure co-clustering was strong for batch-matched samples. The study found TRBV5-6, TRBV5-1 and TRBV20-1 among a handful of TRBV segments more frequent in patients than controls.

Notes on this clonotype: Its target is not known.

The CDR3 consists of 14 residues. V was trimmed by 6 bases and J by 4 bases, leaving 14 bases between them. CDR1 SGHRS and CDR2 YFSETQ come from the germline V gene. Sequencing input: blood. The chain employs TRBV5-1 and TRBJ2-1; D possibly uses TRBD1 or TRBD2 (6 bases each). This clonotype was obtained from a girl between 5 and 17 years old with multiple sclerosis. CDR3 amino acids: CASTGTGAYNEQFF. CDR3 DNA: TGCGCCAGCACCGGGACGGGGGCTTACAATGAGCAGTTCTTC.